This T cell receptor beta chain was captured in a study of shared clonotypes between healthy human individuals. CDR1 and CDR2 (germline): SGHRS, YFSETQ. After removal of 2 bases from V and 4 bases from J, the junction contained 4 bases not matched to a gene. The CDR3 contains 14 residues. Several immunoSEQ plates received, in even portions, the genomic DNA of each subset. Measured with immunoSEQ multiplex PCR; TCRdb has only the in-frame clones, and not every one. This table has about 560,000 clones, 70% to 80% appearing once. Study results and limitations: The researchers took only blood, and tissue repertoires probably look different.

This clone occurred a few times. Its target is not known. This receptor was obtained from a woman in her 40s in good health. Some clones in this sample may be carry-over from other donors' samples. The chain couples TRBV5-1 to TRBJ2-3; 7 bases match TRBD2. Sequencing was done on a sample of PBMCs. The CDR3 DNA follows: TGCGCCAGCAGCTTCGCTAGCGGATCAGATACGCAGTATTTT. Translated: CASSFASGSDTQYF.